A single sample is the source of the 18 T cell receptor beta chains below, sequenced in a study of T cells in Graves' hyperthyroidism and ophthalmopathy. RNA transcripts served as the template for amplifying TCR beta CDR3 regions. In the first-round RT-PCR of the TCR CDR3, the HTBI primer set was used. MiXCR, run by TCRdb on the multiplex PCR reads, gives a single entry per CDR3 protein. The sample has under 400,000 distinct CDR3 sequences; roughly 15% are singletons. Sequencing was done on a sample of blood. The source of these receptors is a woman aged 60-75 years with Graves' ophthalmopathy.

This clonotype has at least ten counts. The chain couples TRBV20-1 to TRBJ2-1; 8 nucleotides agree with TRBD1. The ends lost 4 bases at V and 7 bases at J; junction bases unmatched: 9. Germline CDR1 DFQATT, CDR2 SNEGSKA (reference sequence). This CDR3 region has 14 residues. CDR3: CSATPQGAGNEQFF. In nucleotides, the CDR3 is TGCAGTGCTACCCCCCAGGGGGCGGGTAATGAGCAGTTCTTC.

The CDR3 bases are TGTGCCAGCAGTCGACAGGGGCCTAATTCACCCCTCCACTTT. Protein: CASSRQGPNSPLHF. The rearrangement joins TRBV27 to TRBJ1-6; 8 bases match TRBD1. The germline gives CDR1 MNHEY, CDR2 SMNVEV (reference sequence). V trimming: 5 bases; J trimming: 6 bases; junction bases outside the gene matches: 3. This CDR3 has 14 amino acids.

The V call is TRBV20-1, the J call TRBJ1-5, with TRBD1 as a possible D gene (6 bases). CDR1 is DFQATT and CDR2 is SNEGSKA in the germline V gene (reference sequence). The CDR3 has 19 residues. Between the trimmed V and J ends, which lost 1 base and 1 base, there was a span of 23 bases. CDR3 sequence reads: CSARGHFKGGQGSNQPQHF. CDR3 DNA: TGCAGTGCTAGAGGCCACTTCAAAGGGGGGCAGGGAAGCAATCAGCCCCAGCATTTT.

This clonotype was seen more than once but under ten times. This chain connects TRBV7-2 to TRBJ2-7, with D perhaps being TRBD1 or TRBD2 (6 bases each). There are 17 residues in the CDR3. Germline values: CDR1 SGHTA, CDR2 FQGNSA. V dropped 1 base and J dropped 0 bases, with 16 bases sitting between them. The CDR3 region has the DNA TGTGCCAGCAGCTTAGGCGTGGGGGGCGAAAGCTCCTACGAGCAGTACTTC. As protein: CASSLGVGGESSYEQYF.

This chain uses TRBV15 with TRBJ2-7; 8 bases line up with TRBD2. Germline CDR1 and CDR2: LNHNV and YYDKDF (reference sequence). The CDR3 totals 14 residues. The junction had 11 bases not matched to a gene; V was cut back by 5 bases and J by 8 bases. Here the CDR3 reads CATSGSGSDYKQYF. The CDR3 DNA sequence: TGTGCCACCAGCGGAAGCGGGAGCGATTACAAGCAGTACTTC.

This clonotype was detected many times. CDR3 protein: CASSLAPTGNTGELFF. The CDR3 bases are TGCGCCAGCAGCTTGGCCCCGACAGGGAACACCGGGGAGCTGTTTTTT. The genes are TRBV5-1 and TRBJ2-2; D is perhaps TRBD1 (6 bases). Trimming cost V 0 bases and J 1 base, with 10 bases left between them. The CDR3 runs to 16 residues. Germline CDR1 and CDR2: SGHRS and YFSETQ.

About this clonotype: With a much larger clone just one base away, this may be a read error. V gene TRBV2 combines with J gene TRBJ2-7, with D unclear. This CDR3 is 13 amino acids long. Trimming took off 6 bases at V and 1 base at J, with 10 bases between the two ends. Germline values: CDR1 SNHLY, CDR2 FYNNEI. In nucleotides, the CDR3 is TGTGCCAGCAGCGTAGCCCCGTCCTACGAGCAGTACTTC. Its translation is CASSVAPSYEQYF.

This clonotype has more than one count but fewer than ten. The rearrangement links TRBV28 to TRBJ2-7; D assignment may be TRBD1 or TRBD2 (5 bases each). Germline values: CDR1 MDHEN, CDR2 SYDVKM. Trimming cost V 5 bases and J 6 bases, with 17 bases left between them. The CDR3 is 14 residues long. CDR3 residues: CASSTPGTAREQYF. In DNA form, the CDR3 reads TGTGCCAGCAGTACTCCCGGGACGGCTCGCGAGCAGTACTTC.

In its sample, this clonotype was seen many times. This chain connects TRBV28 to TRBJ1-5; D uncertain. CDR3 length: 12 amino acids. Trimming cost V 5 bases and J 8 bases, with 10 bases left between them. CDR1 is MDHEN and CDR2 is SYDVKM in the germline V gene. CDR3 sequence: CASSLAAKPQHF. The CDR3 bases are TGTGCCAGCAGTCTAGCAGCTAAGCCCCAGCATTTT.

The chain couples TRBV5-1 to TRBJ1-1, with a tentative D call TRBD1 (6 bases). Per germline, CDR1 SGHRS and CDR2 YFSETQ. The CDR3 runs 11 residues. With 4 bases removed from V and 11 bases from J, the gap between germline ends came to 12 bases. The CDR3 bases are TGCGCCAGCAGCCTCAGGGGCCTGGCTTTCTTT. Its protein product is CASSLRGLAFF.

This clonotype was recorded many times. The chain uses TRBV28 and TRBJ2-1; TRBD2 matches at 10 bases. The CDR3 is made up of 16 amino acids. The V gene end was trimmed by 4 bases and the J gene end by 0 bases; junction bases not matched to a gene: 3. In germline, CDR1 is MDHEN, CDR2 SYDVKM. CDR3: CASSSWTSGSYNEQFF. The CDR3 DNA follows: TGTGCCAGCAGTTCGTGGACTAGCGGCTCCTACAATGAGCAGTTCTTC.

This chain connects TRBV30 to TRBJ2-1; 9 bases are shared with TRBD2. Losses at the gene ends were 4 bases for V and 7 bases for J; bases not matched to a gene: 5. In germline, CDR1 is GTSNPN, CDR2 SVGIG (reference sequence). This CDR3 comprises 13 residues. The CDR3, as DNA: TGTGCCTGGACAGCAGCGGGAGGTAATGAGCAGTTCTTC. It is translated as CAWTAAGGNEQFF.

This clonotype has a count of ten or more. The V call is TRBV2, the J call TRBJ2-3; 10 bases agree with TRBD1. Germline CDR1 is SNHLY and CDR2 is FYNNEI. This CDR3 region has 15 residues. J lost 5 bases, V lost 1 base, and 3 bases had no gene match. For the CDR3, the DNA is TGTGCCAGCAGTGAAGTTGGGACAGGGGAAGATACGCAGTATTTT. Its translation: CASSEVGTGEDTQYF.

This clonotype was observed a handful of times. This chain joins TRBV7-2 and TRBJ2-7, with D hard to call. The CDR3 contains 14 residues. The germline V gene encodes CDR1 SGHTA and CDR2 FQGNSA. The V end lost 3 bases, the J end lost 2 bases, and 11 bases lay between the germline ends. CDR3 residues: CASSFPELPYEQYF. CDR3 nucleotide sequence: TGTGCCAGCAGCTTCCCCGAGCTCCCCTACGAGCAGTACTTC.

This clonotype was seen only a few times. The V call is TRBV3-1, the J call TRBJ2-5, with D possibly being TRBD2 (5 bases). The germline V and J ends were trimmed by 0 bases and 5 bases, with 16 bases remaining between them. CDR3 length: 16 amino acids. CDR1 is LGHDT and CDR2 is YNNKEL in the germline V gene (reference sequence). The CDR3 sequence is CASSQDRASRRETQYF. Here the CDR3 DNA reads TGTGCCAGCAGCCAAGATCGGGCTAGCAGGCGGGAGACCCAGTACTTC.

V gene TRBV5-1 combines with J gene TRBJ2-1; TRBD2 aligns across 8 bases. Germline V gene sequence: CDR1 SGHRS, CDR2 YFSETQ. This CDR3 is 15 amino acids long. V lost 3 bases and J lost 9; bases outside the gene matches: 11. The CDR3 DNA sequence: TGCGCCAGCAGCTACGTTGGGACTAGTTGGGGTGAGCAGTTCTTC. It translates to CASSYVGTSWGEQFF.

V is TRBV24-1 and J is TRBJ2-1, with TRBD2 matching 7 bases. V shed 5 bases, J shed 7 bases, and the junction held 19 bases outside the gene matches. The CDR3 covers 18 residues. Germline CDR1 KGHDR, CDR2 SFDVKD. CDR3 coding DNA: TGTGCCACCAGTGGCTCCCGCCCGAGGGCGGGAGTTAGTAATGAGCAGTTCTTC. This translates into CATSGSRPRAGVSNEQFF.

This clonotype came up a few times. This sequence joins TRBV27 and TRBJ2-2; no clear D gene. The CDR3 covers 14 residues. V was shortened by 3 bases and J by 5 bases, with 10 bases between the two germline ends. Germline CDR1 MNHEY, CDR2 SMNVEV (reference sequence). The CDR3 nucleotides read TGTGCCAGCAGTTTCCAGGTTGGGACCGGGGAGCTGTTTTTT. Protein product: CASSFQVGTGELFF.